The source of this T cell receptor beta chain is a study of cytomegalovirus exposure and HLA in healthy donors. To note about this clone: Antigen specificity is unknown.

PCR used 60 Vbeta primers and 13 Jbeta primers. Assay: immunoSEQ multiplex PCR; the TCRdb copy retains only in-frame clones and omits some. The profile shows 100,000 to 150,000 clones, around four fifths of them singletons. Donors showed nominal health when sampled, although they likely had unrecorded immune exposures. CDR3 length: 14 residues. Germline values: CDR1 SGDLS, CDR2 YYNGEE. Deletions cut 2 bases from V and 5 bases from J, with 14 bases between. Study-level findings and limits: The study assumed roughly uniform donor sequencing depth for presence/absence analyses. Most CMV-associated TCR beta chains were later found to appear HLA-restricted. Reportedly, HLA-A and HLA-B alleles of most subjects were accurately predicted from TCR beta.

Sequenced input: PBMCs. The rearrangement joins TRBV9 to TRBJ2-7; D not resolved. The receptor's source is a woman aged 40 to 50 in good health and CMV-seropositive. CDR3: CASSVGVVRDEQYF. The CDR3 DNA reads TGTGCCAGCAGCGTCGGAGTGGTTCGGGACGAGCAGTACTTC.